This entry lists 16 T cell receptor beta chains sequenced from one sample in a study of CD8+ T cells in alopecia areata. RNA, once extracted, was reverse transcribed into cDNA for use as the sequencing template. Some clones are missing from TCRdb's copy, which holds only in-frame ones; the method was immunoSEQ multiplex PCR. In the table there are over 150,000 clones, just over 55% of which are singletons. The specimen sequenced was CD8+ T cells sorted from blood. Every receptor here comes from a human donor in good health.

V gene TRBV7-9 combines with J gene TRBJ1-2; tentative D call: TRBD1 (6 bases). CDR3 size: 12 residues. The V gene's germline CDR1 is SEHNR and CDR2 FQNEAQ (reference sequence). The germline V and J ends were trimmed by 4 bases and 5 bases, with 8 bases remaining between them. The CDR3 protein is CASSSGQYGYTF. CDR3 nucleotides: TGTGCCAGCAGCTCCGGACAGTATGGCTACACCTTC.

The V call is TRBV27, the J call TRBJ2-5; D not certain. This CDR3 comprises 13 residues. The ends were cut back, 0 bases at V and 5 bases at J, with 7 bases in the middle. Per the germline V gene, CDR1 is MNHEY and CDR2 is SMNVEV (reference sequence). CDR3 region: CASSLSSVETQYF. Written as DNA, the CDR3 is TGTGCCAGCAGTTTATCGAGTGTGGAGACCCAGTACTTC.

The J gene is TRBJ2-2, the V gene TRBV29-1; D unresolved. Looked up from germline, CDR1 is SQVTM and CDR2 is ANQGSEA. V was cut by 3 bases and J by 1 base, with 6 bases left in between. The CDR3 consists of 13 residues. CDR3 coding DNA: TGCAGCGTTGATGGTGAGAACACCGGGGAGCTGTTTTTT. As protein: CSVDGENTGELFF.

The CDR3 is CAWESLLEQFF. Written as DNA, the CDR3 is TGTGCCTGGGAATCCTTACTTGAGCAGTTCTTC. This sequence joins TRBV30 and TRBJ2-1, with D unresolved. V was shortened by 5 bases and J by 9 bases, with 11 bases between the two germline ends. Germline CDR1 GTSNPN, CDR2 SVGIG (reference sequence). The CDR3 extends over 11 amino acids.

The CDR3 region has the DNA TGTGCCAGCAGGCTATACGAGCAGTACTTC. It yields the protein CASRLYEQYF. The genes are TRBV7-9 and TRBJ2-7; D is unclear. CDR1 is SEHNR, CDR2 FQNEAQ, per germline (reference sequence). CDR3 length: 10 residues. Trimming shortened V by 6 bases and J by 4 bases, and 4 bases separated the two germline ends.

The chain employs TRBV13 and TRBJ2-5; 7 bases fit TRBD1. CDR1 is PRHDT, CDR2 FYEKMQ, per germline (reference sequence). Unmatched junction bases numbered 11, after V lost 3 bases and J lost 10 bases. This CDR3 is 14 amino acids long. The CDR3 reads CASSFHRGPVGQYF. DNA for the CDR3: TGTGCCAGCAGCTTCCACAGGGGCCCAGTGGGCCAGTACTTC.

The rearrangement joins TRBV6-5 to TRBJ2-7; D not certain. This CDR3 contains 16 residues. Between the trimmed V and J ends, which lost 2 bases and 5 bases, there was a span of 19 bases. Germline V gene data show CDR1 as MNHEY and CDR2 as SVGAGI. In DNA form, the CDR3 reads TGTGCCAGCAGTTACATTGGCGCCGCTGGGAACGACGAGCAGTACTTC. It encodes CASSYIGAAGNDEQYF.

This clone was seen more than once but under ten times. V is TRBV29-1 and J is TRBJ2-7, with unresolved D. The CDR3 extends over 13 amino acids. V gave up 1 base and J gave up 3 bases, with 10 bases separating them. Looked up from germline, CDR1 is SQVTM and CDR2 is ANQGSEA. The CDR3 coding sequence is TGCAGCGTTGAAGGGGCAGCCAGCTACGAGCAGTACTTC. Translated: CSVEGAASYEQYF.

The chain combines TRBV25-1 with TRBJ2-3; D may be TRBD1 (6 bases). The CDR3 runs to 16 residues. Germline CDR1 is MGHDK and CDR2 is SYGVNS. Trimming took 0 bases from V and 0 from J, leaving 10 bases between them. Here the CDR3 DNA reads TGTGCCAGCAGTGAATACATTGGACAGAGCACAGATACGCAGTATTTT. Translated, it gives CASSEYIGQSTDTQYF.

V usage is TRBV14 and J usage is TRBJ2-5; TRBD2 is a possible D gene (5 bases). CDR1 is SGHDN, CDR2 FVKESK, per germline. The CDR3 extends over 15 amino acids. V shed 0 bases and J shed 7 bases, with 15 bases lying between them. The CDR3 DNA sequence: TGTGCCAGCAGCCAAGATACCGGGGTAGTGGGGACCCAGTACTTC. It encodes CASSQDTGVVGTQYF.

This clone was detected a few times. The chain carries TRBV2 and TRBJ2-3, with D uncertain. V was shortened by 2 bases and J by 8 bases, with 14 bases between the two germline ends. The CDR3 extends over 14 amino acids. Germline loops: CDR1 SNHLY, CDR2 FYNNEI. The CDR3 coding sequence is TGTGCCAGCAGTGAATTTCAGGTCCGAAGTACGCAGTATTTT. Encoded protein: CASSEFQVRSTQYF.

The chain carries TRBV13 and TRBJ2-5, with 10 positions matching TRBD2. The trim removed 6 bases at V and 1 base at J, leaving 8 bases unmatched. The CDR3 contains 16 residues. Germline assignment: CDR1 PRHDT and CDR2 FYEKMQ (reference sequence). The CDR3 bases are TGTGCCAGCAGTCCGACTCTAGCGGGGGTCCAAGAGACCCAGTACTTC. Translating gives CASSPTLAGVQETQYF.

A few counts support this clone. V gene TRBV29-1 combines with J gene TRBJ1-3, with 7 bases fitting TRBD1. This CDR3 comprises 14 residues. V gave up 5 bases and J gave up 2 bases; unmatched junction bases: 6. The V gene's germline CDR1 is SQVTM and CDR2 ANQGSEA. The CDR3 spells CSVLDRDTGNTIYF. The CDR3 bases are TGCAGCGTTTTAGACAGGGACACTGGAAACACCATATATTTT.

J is TRBJ2-7 and V is TRBV19; D may be TRBD1 (6 bases). Looked up from germline, CDR1 is LNHDA and CDR2 is SQIVND (reference sequence). The CDR3 runs 15 residues. V lost 1 base and J lost 0, with 10 bases in between. CDR3 sequence reads: CASSIGQELSYEQYF. CDR3 DNA sequence: TGTGCCAGTAGTATAGGACAGGAGCTCTCCTACGAGCAGTACTTC. Using reference TRBV19 and TRBJ2-7 for the parts outside the CDR3, the full variable domain is DGGITQSPKYLFRKEGQNVTLSCEQNLNHDAMYWYRQDPGQGLRLIYYSQIVNDFQKGDIAEGYSVSREKKESFPLTVTSAQKNPTAFYLCASSIGQELSYEQYFGPGTRLTVT.

The chain couples TRBV5-6 to TRBJ2-1; D remains unclear. Germline V gene sequence: CDR1 SGHDT, CDR2 YYEEEE. The CDR3 runs 14 residues. Trimming stripped 0 bases from V and 6 bases from J, with 10 bases between. The CDR3 DNA reads as TGTGCCAGCAGCTTGGAACCGAGCTCCAATGAGCAGTTCTTC. Its translation is CASSLEPSSNEQFF.

On this clone: Other DNA sequences in the sample encode the same CDR3. The V and J genes are TRBV27 and TRBJ1-2; no firm D call. CDR1 is MNHEY, CDR2 SMNVEV, per germline (reference sequence). V lost 1 base to trimming and J lost 5 bases, with 8 bases between them. CDR3 length: 13 amino acids. CDR3 residues: CASSLLGGYGYTF. The CDR3 bases are TGTGCCAGCAGTTTATTGGGTGGTTATGGCTACACCTTC.